The 10 T cell receptor beta chains given below trace back to one sample, sequenced in a study of CD8+ T cells in alopecia areata. Extraction of RNA preceded its reverse transcription into cDNA, which served as the sequencing template. TCRdb's table, derived via immunoSEQ multiplex PCR, lists solely in-frame clones and lacks some. Here the sample spans under 250,000 clones, approximately 61% being singletons. The sample consisted of CD4+ T cells sorted from blood, taken at week 0. These TCRs come from a human donor with alopecia areata.

This clone was detected a few times. CDR3 nucleotide sequence: TGTGCCAGCTCTCCTACTAGCGGGGGCCTCACAGATACGCAGTATTTT. This sequence encodes CASSPTSGGLTDTQYF. The rearrangement links TRBV18 to TRBJ2-3, with 11 bases fitting TRBD2. V was clipped by 6 bases and J by 2 bases; unmatched bases: 7. CDR3 length: 16 amino acids. Germline lookup yields CDR1 KGHSH and CDR2 LQKENI.

This clone was detected only a few times. The gene calls are TRBV7-8 and TRBJ1-5, with D perhaps matching TRBD1 (5 bases). Trimming pared 5 bases from V and 6 bases from J, leaving 17 bases between. This CDR3 is built from 15 residues. Germline V gene lookup returns CDR1 SGHVS and CDR2 FQNEAQ. The CDR3 DNA reads as TGTGCCAGCAGCGGGGCCCGGGGCTCCGGTCAGCCCCAGCATTTT. It is translated as CASSGARGSGQPQHF.

The chain carries TRBV10-3 and TRBJ2-3, with 7 nucleotides matching TRBD2. CDR3 length equals 14 residues. CDR1 and CDR2 from the germline V gene are ENHRY and SYGVKD. J was trimmed by 1 base and V by 8 bases; bases with no gene match: 6. The CDR3 DNA sequence: TGTGCCATCGAAAGCGGGGCCGGCACAGATACGCAGTATTTT. It specifies CAIESGAGTDTQYF.

The chain carries TRBV4-1 and TRBJ2-6; D perhaps matches TRBD1 (5 bases). Trimming removed 3 bases at V and 0 bases at J, with 9 bases between. The CDR3 is 16 residues long. Germline V gene lookup returns CDR1 MGHRA and CDR2 YSYEKL. This CDR3 reads CASSQTALSGANVLTF. The DNA of the CDR3 is TGCGCCAGCAGCCAGACAGCTCTCTCTGGGGCCAACGTCCTGACTTTC.

V and J are TRBV2 and TRBJ1-2; perhaps TRBD1 as D (5 bases). The V gene lost 2 bases and the J gene lost 8 bases, with 21 bases spanning the gap. CDR3 length: 16 residues. Looked up from germline, CDR1 is SNHLY and CDR2 is FYNNEI. This CDR3 reads CASSEKGAGKIGGYTF. The CDR3 coding sequence is TGTGCCAGCAGTGAAAAGGGCGCAGGGAAGATCGGAGGCTACACCTTC.

The chain recombines TRBV29-1 with TRBJ1-5, with D tentatively TRBD1 (5 bases). The V end was cut by 4 bases, the J end by 4 bases, with 11 bases between. Germline assignment: CDR1 SQVTM and CDR2 ANQGSEA. The CDR3 totals 13 residues. The CDR3 region has the DNA TGCAGCGTTGGCGGCAGGGATAATCAGCCCCAGCATTTT. Amino acid sequence: CSVGGRDNQPQHF.

This chain links TRBV18 with TRBJ2-4; D might be TRBD1 (5 bases). From germline, CDR1 is KGHSH and CDR2 LQKENI. Deletions cut 5 bases from V and 0 bases from J, with 8 bases between. The CDR3 runs 14 residues. The CDR3 sequence: CASSLGVAKNIQYF. The CDR3 DNA reads as TGTGCCAGCTCATTAGGGGTAGCCAAAAACATTCAGTACTTC.

V and J are TRBV5-6 and TRBJ2-6; 7 nucleotides agree with TRBD2. Germline-derived CDR1 and CDR2 are SGHDT and YYEEEE. V dropped 2 bases and J dropped 5; count of bases not matched to a gene: 13. This CDR3 has 18 residues. CDR3 protein: CASSFYGQGGNWANVLTF. DNA for the CDR3: TGTGCCAGCAGCTTTTATGGTCAGGGAGGGAACTGGGCCAACGTCCTGACTTTC. The variable domain in full, with the rest retrieved from reference TRBV5-6 and TRBJ2-6, is DAGVTQSPTHLIKTRGQQVTLRCSPKSGHDTVSWYQQALGQGPQFIFQYYEEEERQRGNFPDRFSGHQFPNYSSELNVNALLLGDSALYLCASSFYGQGGNWANVLTFGAGSRLTVL.

In this sample, this clone turned up a few times. The chain carries TRBV29-1 and TRBJ1-5, with 8 bases that match TRBD1. The CDR3 totals 13 residues. V shed 5 bases, J shed 2 bases, and the junction held 2 bases outside the gene matches. Germline CDR1 SQVTM, CDR2 ANQGSEA. The chain's CDR3 is CSVQTGGNQPQHF. The CDR3 DNA is TGCAGCGTTCAGACAGGGGGCAATCAGCCCCAGCATTTT.

This chain uses TRBV11-2 with TRBJ2-1; D not certain. The CDR3 has 13 amino acids. Germline CDR1 SGHAT, CDR2 FQNNGV. Trimming pared 1 base from V and 5 bases from J, leaving 6 bases between. The CDR3 loop reads CASSLAFDNEQFF. The CDR3 region has the DNA TGTGCCAGCAGCTTAGCTTTCGACAATGAGCAGTTCTTC.